The 2 T cell receptor beta chains reported below all come from one sample, sequenced in a study of cytomegalovirus exposure and HLA in healthy donors. This PCR relied on a set of 60 Vbeta primers and 13 Jbeta primers. The protocol was immunoSEQ multiplex PCR, while the TCRdb copy is restricted to in-frame clones and leaves out a portion. Here the sample spans 150,000 to 200,000 clones, 80% to 85% being singletons. Sequencing input: PBMCs. The receptors shown here come from a girl under 10 years old in good health and CMV-seropositive.

This clone was seen a few times. V and J are TRBV10-3 and TRBJ2-7; possible D gene TRBD2, 6 bases. Trimming shortened V by 3 bases and J by 1 base, and 19 bases separated the two germline ends. The CDR3 is made up of 17 amino acids. The germline V gene has CDR1 ENHRY and CDR2 SYGVKD. CDR3 region: CAISDPQEGPLSYEQYF. As DNA, the CDR3 is TGTGCCATCAGTGACCCTCAGGAGGGCCCCCTTTCCTACGAGCAGTACTTC.

The chain is built from TRBV13 and TRBJ2-7; a possible D gene is TRBD2 (6 bases). Trimming removed 4 bases from V and 4 bases from J, with 14 bases in between. The CDR3 is 14 residues long. Germline V gene lookup returns CDR1 PRHDT and CDR2 FYEKMQ (reference sequence). CDR3 sequence: CASSSRRGSYEQYF. In nucleotides, the CDR3 is TGTGCCAGCAGCTCCCGTCGGGGGTCTTACGAGCAGTACTTC.